Each of the 32 T cell receptor beta chains below was sequenced from the same sample in a study of CD8+CD57+ T cells in acquired aplastic anemia. TCR beta VDJ combinations and CDR3 sequences were profiled from genomic DNA. TCRdb reanalysed the reads using MiXCR and keeps one entry per CDR3 protein. The data contain 98,000 or so distinct CDR3 sequences, around 53% of them singletons. Specimen: sorted CD4+, CD8+, or CD8+CD57+ T cells (not recorded which) from PBMCs. These receptors were obtained from a human donor in good health, serving as a control.

This clonotype was recorded many times. This chain joins TRBV4-3 and TRBJ1-2; no clear D. Germline-derived CDR1 and CDR2 are LGHNA and YSLEER. The ends were cut back, 0 bases at V and 1 base at J, with 6 bases in the middle. This CDR3 has 14 residues. CDR3 DNA: TGCGCCAGCAGCCAAGATAGGAGTAACTATGGCTACACCTTC. As protein: CASSQDRSNYGYTF.

J is TRBJ1-3 and V is TRBV20-1; no clear D gene. The V gene's germline CDR1 is DFQATT and CDR2 SNEGSKA (reference sequence). V gave up 7 bases and J gave up 2 bases, with 12 bases separating them. The CDR3 sequence is 13 residues long. Here the CDR3 DNA reads TGCAGTGTCGGACCGGACGCTGGAAACACCATATATTTT. Its translation: CSVGPDAGNTIYF.

Remarks on this clonotype: The junction does not match germline at one end; this may be a read error. The genes are TRBV10-3 and TRBJ2-7; 8 bases map to TRBD1. The CDR3 runs 14 residues. Looked up from germline, CDR1 is ENHRY and CDR2 is SYGVKD. The CDR3 nucleotides read TGTGCCAGCAGTGAGGACAGGGCCCCCTACGAGCAGTACTTC. Protein sequence: CASSEDRAPYEQYF.

The genes are TRBV7-2 and TRBJ1-1; D call uncertain. This CDR3 is 9 amino acids long. Germline V gene sequence: CDR1 SGHTA, CDR2 FQGNSA. The V end was cut by 5 bases, the J end by 8 bases, with 3 bases between. The CDR3 DNA reads TGTGCCAGCAGCAAAGAAGCTTTCTTT. Its protein is CASSKEAFF.

The chain joins TRBV25-1 to TRBJ2-2; 10 nucleotides match TRBD1. This CDR3 spans 15 amino acids. Trimming at V came to 2 bases and at J to 9 bases, leaving 6 bases not matched to a gene. The germline V gene has CDR1 MGHDK and CDR2 SYGVNS. Here the CDR3 DNA reads TGTGCCAGCAGTGAACCAGGACAGGGGGACAGGGAGCTGTTTTTT. This gives the protein CASSEPGQGDRELFF.

This clonotype was seen at least ten times. V and J are TRBV6-1 and TRBJ1-5, with TRBD1 matching over 8 bases. Looked up from germline, CDR1 is MNHNS and CDR2 is SASEGT. CDR3 length: 16 residues. J lost 6 bases, V lost 7 bases, and 14 bases had no gene match. CDR3 region: CASILDTGGRAQPQHF. The CDR3 nucleotides read TGTGCCAGCATTCTGGACACAGGGGGTCGAGCTCAGCCCCAGCATTTT.

This clonotype was detected many times. V and J are TRBV7-6 and TRBJ1-5; a possible D gene is TRBD1 (5 bases). CDR1 SGHVS and CDR2 FNYEAQ come from the germline V gene. The CDR3 length is 15 residues. The V gene lost 5 bases and the J gene lost 2 bases, with 13 bases spanning the gap. The CDR3: CASSEKAGGNQPQHF. CDR3 coding DNA: TGTGCCAGCAGCGAGAAAGCGGGGGGCAATCAGCCCCAGCATTTT.

J is TRBJ1-5 and V is TRBV12-3 or TRBV12-4; no clear D gene. The CDR3 length is 14 residues. V was shortened by 6 bases and J by 6 bases, with 15 bases between the two germline ends. Here the CDR3 DNA reads TGTGCCAGCAGCTTATCGACGGGGTCTCAGCCCCAGCATTTT. It codes for CASSLSTGSQPQHF.

To note about this clonotype: A much larger clone differs from this one at a single base, so this may be a read error. The chain carries TRBV5-4 and TRBJ2-2; 13 bases are shared with TRBD2. CDR1 is SGHNT, CDR2 YYREEE, per germline (reference sequence). The CDR3 has 17 residues. The CDR3 is CASSLGLAGSNTEELFF. The CDR3 DNA sequence: TGTGCCAGCAGCCTGGGACTAGCGGGGTCGAACACCGAGGAGCTGTTTTTT.

In its sample, this clonotype was seen a few times. One end of the junction varies from germline; a read error may be responsible. The chain recombines TRBV6-2 or TRBV6-3 with TRBJ2-4; D is undetermined. Germline V CDR1 and CDR2: MNHEY, SVGEGT. The CDR3 contains 16 residues. In DNA form, the CDR3 reads TGTGCCAGCAGTCACTCCTCCTCTATAGCCAAAAACATTCAGTACTTC. As protein: CASSHSSSIAKNIQYF.

This chain links TRBV5-1 with TRBJ2-5; 7 bases fit TRBD1. V lost 0 bases, J lost 1 base, and 9 bases stayed unmatched. Germline CDR1 reads SGHRS; CDR2 reads YFSETQ. The CDR3 consists of 17 residues. The CDR3 DNA is TGCGCCAGCAGCTTGGTTGTGGGACAGCCTATCCAAGAGACCCAGTACTTC. Translated: CASSLVVGQPIQETQYF.

This clonotype was observed at least ten times. This rearrangement joins TRBV6-1 to TRBJ2-7; no firm D call. The CDR3 totals 11 residues. Germline V gene sequence: CDR1 MNHNS, CDR2 SASEGT. Between the trimmed V and J ends, which lost 6 bases and 3 bases, there was a span of 6 bases. The CDR3 DNA reads as TGTGCCAGCAGCCACAGCTACGAGCAGTACTTC. This gives the protein CASSHSYEQYF.

The V gene is TRBV10-3, the J gene TRBJ1-6; D gene uncertain. V was trimmed by 2 bases and J by 9 bases, leaving 5 bases between them. Germline V CDR1 and CDR2: ENHRY, SYGVKD. CDR3 size: 12 residues. This CDR3 is CAISEAGSPLHF. In DNA form, the CDR3 reads TGTGCCATCAGTGAGGCCGGTTCACCCCTCCACTTT.

This clonotype occurred many times. The chain recombines TRBV11-2 with TRBJ2-1; no reliable D call. CDR3 length equals 10 residues. Germline-derived CDR1 and CDR2 are SGHAT and FQNNGV. V was cut by 5 bases and J by 10 bases, with 6 bases left in between. The CDR3, as DNA: TGTGCCAGCAGCCACGGAGAGCAGTTCTTC. This gives the protein CASSHGEQFF.

This clonotype came up once. V gene TRBV2 combines with J gene TRBJ1-2; D gene uncertain. Germline V lookup: CDR1 SNHLY, CDR2 FYNNEI. V lost 10 bases and J 5 bases, leaving 11 bases between the germline ends. This CDR3 has 11 residues. In nucleotides, the CDR3 is TGTGCCAACGGGCCCATATATGGCTACACCTTC. As protein: CANGPIYGYTF.

This chain connects TRBV7-9 to TRBJ1-2; D is ambiguous. The V and J ends lost 5 bases and 6 bases respectively, with 13 bases between them. The germline V gene has CDR1 SEHNR and CDR2 FQNEAQ (reference sequence). The CDR3 extends over 13 amino acids. CDR3: CASSLPTQNGYTF. The DNA of the CDR3 is TGTGCCAGCAGCCTACCCACCCAGAATGGCTACACCTTC.

Many counts were recorded for this clonotype. The V gene is TRBV6-5, the J gene TRBJ1-1, with 7 bases matching TRBD1. Per the germline V gene, CDR1 is MNHEY and CDR2 is SVGAGI. V trimming: 5 bases; J trimming: 5 bases; junction bases outside the gene matches: 8. This CDR3 contains 14 residues. The CDR3 DNA follows: TGTGCCAGCAGTAACAGGGGATTTGGAACTGAAGCTTTCTTT. This codes for CASSNRGFGTEAFF.

V is TRBV6-1 and J is TRBJ1-5; D might be TRBD1 (6 bases). Germline CDR1 reads MNHNS; CDR2 reads SASEGT. The CDR3 is 14 amino acids. V lost 11 bases, J lost 0 bases, and 14 bases lay in between. CDR3 region: CASQGGDSNQPQHF. Here the CDR3 DNA reads TGTGCCTCACAGGGTGGGGATAGCAATCAGCCCCAGCATTTT.

This clonotype was recorded many times. The chain has TRBV24-1 and TRBJ2-7; TRBD1 agrees at 7 bases. V shed 5 bases and J 3 bases; nucleotides not matched to a gene: 0. The length of the CDR3 is 12 residues. Germline CDR1 KGHDR, CDR2 SFDVKD. The CDR3 reads CATSAGGYEQYF. As DNA, the CDR3 is TGTGCCACCAGTGCAGGGGGCTACGAGCAGTACTTC.

In this sample, this clonotype turned up a few times. V is TRBV10-3 and J is TRBJ1-3; possible D gene TRBD1, 6 bases. This CDR3 region has 13 residues. Per germline, CDR1 ENHRY and CDR2 SYGVKD. Trimming shortened V by 7 bases and J by 0 bases, and 7 bases separated the two germline ends. The CDR3: CAITGDSGNTIYF. In DNA, the CDR3 is TGTGCCATCACAGGGGACTCTGGAAACACCATATATTTT.

In the case of this clonotype: With a much larger clone just one base away, this may be a read error. The gene calls are TRBV5-1 and TRBJ2-7, with D maybe TRBD1 (5 bases). CDR3 length equals 14 residues. Deletions cut 3 bases from V and 1 base from J, with 11 bases between. Per germline, CDR1 SGHRS and CDR2 YFSETQ. CDR3: CASSSWGGSYEQYF. The CDR3 nucleotides read TGCGCCAGCAGCTCCTGGGGCGGTTCCTACGAGCAGTACTTC.

This clonotype has only one observation. The CDR3 end shows no conserved phenylalanine or tryptophan, and so a read error is likely. The DNA is omitted, as the CDR3 cannot be located on it reliably, and the CDR3 follows TCRdb's listing. The CDR3 protein is CASSWALAG. The chain couples TRBV25-1 to TRBJ2-3; TRBD2 is the table's D call and was not checked against the DNA. The CDR3 is 9 amino acids long, termini counted. Germline assignment: CDR1 MGHDK and CDR2 SYGVNS.

The chain employs TRBV29-1 and TRBJ1-1; D call uncertain. Trimming removed 4 bases at V and 0 bases at J, with 3 bases between. Germline CDR1 reads SQVTM; CDR2 reads ANQGSEA. This CDR3 has 11 amino acids. The CDR3 DNA reads as TGCAGCGTTGGGGTGAACACTGAAGCTTTCTTT. It is translated as CSVGVNTEAFF.

At least ten counts were recorded for this clonotype. The rearrangement uses TRBV11-2 and TRBJ2-7; maybe TRBD1 (6 bases). Trimming left V 2 bases short and J 0 bases short, with 17 bases between. The CDR3 consists of 17 residues. Germline V gene data show CDR1 as SGHAT and CDR2 as FQNNGV. The CDR3, as DNA: TGTGCCAGCAGCTTACGCGTAGTCGGACAGAGCTCCTACGAGCAGTACTTC. It codes for CASSLRVVGQSSYEQYF.

This clonotype was detected a few times. The chain combines TRBV12-3 or TRBV12-4 with TRBJ2-2; TRBD2 matches at 9 bases. The CDR3 length is 16 residues. The trim removed 7 bases at V and 7 bases at J, leaving 13 bases unmatched. The CDR3 nucleotides read TGTGCCAGCAACACTTCAGCGGGGGGCCGGATCGGGGAGCTGTTTTTT. Amino acid sequence: CASNTSAGGRIGELFF.

This clonotype was recorded many times. This sequence joins TRBV20-1 and TRBJ1-4; D not certain. Per the germline V gene, CDR1 is DFQATT and CDR2 is SNEGSKA (reference sequence). This CDR3 region has 9 residues. The CDR3 here is CSPKPKLFF. CDR3 sequence (DNA): TGCAGCCCAAAACCAAAACTGTTTTTT.

This clonotype was recorded many times. Compared with germline, one end of the junction differs, possibly owing to a read error. The gene calls are TRBV14 and TRBJ1-1; D unclear. The CDR3 runs to 14 residues. CDR1 is SGHDN and CDR2 is FVKESK in the germline V gene. In DNA form, the CDR3 reads TGTGCCAGCAGCCAAGGGACGGACGGGAATGAAGTTTTCTTT. Amino acids: CASSQGTDGNEVFF.

This clonotype was observed a handful of times. An end of the junction does not agree with germline; a read error may underlie this. CDR3 in DNA: TGCGCCAGCAGCCTCGAAAGTCCGAACACTGGAGCTTTCTTT. Its protein product is CASSLESPNTGAFF. The chain recombines TRBV10-1 with TRBJ1-1, with unresolved D. The germline CDR1 and CDR2 sequences are WNHNN and SYGVQD (reference sequence). The CDR3 has 14 amino acids.

Ten or more counts support this clonotype. The rearrangement joins TRBV27 to TRBJ2-7; D possibly uses TRBD1 or TRBD2 (5 bases each). Trimming stripped 6 bases from V and 1 base from J, with 13 bases between. The CDR3 extends over 14 amino acids. CDR1 and CDR2 from the germline V gene are MNHEY and SMNVEV (reference sequence). For the CDR3, the DNA is TGTGCCAGCAGCCCTGGGGGAGCATCCTACGAGCAGTACTTC. It translates to CASSPGGASYEQYF.

The genes are TRBV10-3 and TRBJ2-3; the match to TRBD1 covers 8 bases. The CDR3 runs to 15 residues. V shed 3 bases, J shed 3 bases, and the junction held 5 bases outside the gene matches. The germline gives CDR1 ENHRY, CDR2 SYGVKD. Written as DNA, the CDR3 is TGTGCCATCAGTGACACAGGGGGAAGAACAGATACGCAGTATTTT. Residues: CAISDTGGRTDTQYF.

A note on this clonotype: At one of its ends the junction is not consistent with the germline gene, which may arise from a read error. V and J are TRBV5-4 and TRBJ2-5, with D perhaps matching TRBD2 (7 bases). Germline V gives CDR1 SGHNT, CDR2 YYREEE (reference sequence). There are 15 residues in the CDR3. Here the CDR3 reads CASSLGGGQEETQCF. CDR3 sequence (DNA): TGTGCCAGCAGCTTGGGGGGGGGGCAGGAAGAGACCCAGTGCTTC.

The chain employs TRBV25-1 and TRBJ2-7; TRBD1 or TRBD2 may be the D gene (7 bases each). There are 15 residues in the CDR3. Germline V gene sequence: CDR1 MGHDK, CDR2 SYGVNS. Between the trimmed V and J ends, which lost 9 bases and 5 bases, there was a span of 23 bases. The CDR3 loop is CASGGGRGIKNEQYF. Written as DNA, the CDR3 is TGTGCCAGTGGGGGGGGCAGGGGGATCAAAAACGAGCAGTACTTC.